One and the same sample provided the 10 T cell receptor beta chains below, sequenced in a study of cytomegalovirus exposure and HLA in healthy donors. The study ran its PCR with 60 Vbeta and 13 Jbeta primers. Assay used: immunoSEQ multiplex PCR; TCRdb lists only in-frame clones, some missing. The data show around 100,000 clones, with 60% to 85% seen just once and about 5.4% held by the top ten. Input material: PBMCs. These receptors all come from a woman aged 18-30 years in good health and CMV-seropositive.

The CDR3 nucleotides read TGTGCCAGCAGCTTATTCGCTAGCGGGAGAGGAGATACGCAGTATTTT. It specifies CASSLFASGRGDTQYF. The chain recombines TRBV5-6 with TRBJ2-3; TRBD2 aligns across 10 bases. Trimming removed 2 bases from V and 5 bases from J; junction bases left unmatched: 8. This CDR3 comprises 16 residues. Germline loops: CDR1 SGHDT, CDR2 YYEEEE.

The J gene is TRBJ1-5, the V gene TRBV15, with D possibly TRBD1 on 5 matching bases. Trimming removed 0 bases from V and 3 bases from J, with 15 bases in between. Per the germline V gene, CDR1 is LNHNV and CDR2 is YYDKDF (reference sequence). The CDR3 consists of 17 residues. CDR3 nucleotide sequence: TGTGCCACCAGCAGAGATGGGGAAGGGGTCTTCAATCAGCCCCAGCATTTT. This codes for CATSRDGEGVFNQPQHF.

The chain joins TRBV7-8 to TRBJ2-2, with no clear D. Per the germline V gene, CDR1 is SGHVS and CDR2 is FQNEAQ. The CDR3 length is 17 residues. The V end lost 0 bases, the J end lost 1 base, and 12 bases lay between the germline ends. The CDR3: CASSLARFQKNTGELFF. The CDR3 nucleotides read TGTGCCAGCAGCTTAGCTCGTTTTCAGAAGAACACCGGGGAGCTGTTTTTT.

The chain uses TRBV5-1 and TRBJ2-3; D is perhaps TRBD2 (6 bases). The germline CDR1 and CDR2 sequences are SGHRS and YFSETQ. V was cut by 3 bases and J by 2 bases, with 10 bases left in between. CDR3 size: 14 residues. The CDR3 spells CASSSSSVTDTQYF. CDR3 in DNA: TGCGCCAGCAGCTCCTCTAGCGTCACAGATACGCAGTATTTT. Full variable domain (remainder filled in from reference TRBV5-1 and TRBJ2-3): KAGVTQTPRYLIKTRGQQVTLSCSPISGHRSVSWYQQTPGQGLQFLFEYFSETQRNKGNFPGRFSGRQFSNSRSEMNVSTLELGDSALYLCASSSSSVTDTQYFGPGTRLTVL.

This chain connects TRBV7-8 to TRBJ2-1, with TRBD2 identical over 8 bases. Germline-derived CDR1 and CDR2 are SGHVS and FQNEAQ. V dropped 1 base and J dropped 7; count of bases not matched to a gene: 6. The CDR3 contains 15 residues. CDR3 nucleotide sequence: TGTGCCAGCAGCTTAGGGACTAGCAGTACAAATGAGCAGTTCTTC. Protein sequence: CASSLGTSSTNEQFF.

This clone has just one count. The chain links TRBV21-1 to TRBJ1-2. TRBV21-1 is a pseudogene locus. CDR3 size: 13 residues. The CDR3 region is CAASPGGGNGYTF. The CDR3 DNA reads TGTGCCGCTAGCCCGGGGGGAGGAAATGGCTACACCTTC.

In this sample, this clone turned up a few times. The chain uses TRBV6-5 and TRBJ2-3; D not certain. The CDR3 covers 14 residues. The V gene lost 6 bases and the J gene lost 1 base, with 11 bases spanning the gap. Germline V gene sequence: CDR1 MNHEY, CDR2 SVGAGI. CDR3 DNA: TGTGCCAGCAGCTATACTGCTGGCACAGATACGCAGTATTTT. Amino acids: CASSYTAGTDTQYF.

The V and J genes are TRBV15 and TRBJ1-2; D possibly corresponds to TRBD1 (6 bases). Germline CDR1 is LNHNV and CDR2 is YYDKDF (reference sequence). This CDR3 is 14 amino acids long. V shed 6 bases and J shed 4 bases, with 15 bases lying between them. Here the CDR3 DNA reads TGTGCCACCAGGGAAGGGGGGGCCCCCTATGGCTACACCTTC. Encoded protein: CATREGGAPYGYTF.

This clone occurred a few times. The CDR3 nucleotides are TGTGCCAGCAGCCAAGATCTGGCCCGGAGCTCCTACAATGAGCAGTTCTTC. Its translation is CASSQDLARSSYNEQFF. The chain joins TRBV4-2 to TRBJ2-1; D is ambiguous. The CDR3 sequence is 17 residues long. In germline, CDR1 is LGHNA, CDR2 YNFKEQ. Trimming removed 0 bases at V and 0 bases at J, with 12 bases between.

Of note for this clone: The conserved phenylalanine or tryptophan normally closing the CDR3 is absent here, so this likely arose from a read error. The gene calls are TRBV2 and TRBJ2-3; D might be TRBD2 (6 bases). The CDR3 length is 15 residues. V was cut by 3 bases and J by 2 bases, with 12 bases left in between. The V gene's germline CDR1 is SNHLY and CDR2 FYNNEI. This CDR3 reads CASSDAGRATDTQYV. CDR3 nucleotides: TGTGCCAGCAGTGACGCCGGGAGAGCCACAGATACGCAGTATGTT.